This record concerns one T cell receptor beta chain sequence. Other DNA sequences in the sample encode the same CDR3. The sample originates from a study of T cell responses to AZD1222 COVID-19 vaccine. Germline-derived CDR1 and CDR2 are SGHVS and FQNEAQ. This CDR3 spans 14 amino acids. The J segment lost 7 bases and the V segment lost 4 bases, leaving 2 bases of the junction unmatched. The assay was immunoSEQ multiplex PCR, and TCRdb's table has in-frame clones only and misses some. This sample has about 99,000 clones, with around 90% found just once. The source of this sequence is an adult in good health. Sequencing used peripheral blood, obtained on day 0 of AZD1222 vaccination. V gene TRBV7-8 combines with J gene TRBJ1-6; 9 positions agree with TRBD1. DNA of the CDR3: TGTGCCAGCAGCTCCGGACAGGGGAATTCACCCCTCCACTTT. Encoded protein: CASSSGQGNSPLHF.